The source of this T cell receptor (beta chain) is a study of early T cells in non-severe SARS-CoV-2 infection. At the level of the study: The sequenced material was bulk RNA from unsorted whole blood, and its chains were unpaired. The study, taken as a whole, reports: Anti-spike CD8 specificities were favored by VDJdb matching, whose results missed private and CD4 specificities.

Attachment of unique molecular identifiers to individual cDNA molecules was performed. Using its own MiXCR run on the 5' RACE reads, TCRdb lists one record per CDR3 protein. The table includes 35,000 to 45,000 distinct CDR3 sequences, 3% to 4.5% detected once. This clonotype was seen ten or more times. Its target is unknown. The receptor's source is an adult who was a healthcare worker with PCR-confirmed SARS-CoV-2 infection or an uninfected control (not recorded which). Material for sequencing was whole blood.

The CDR3 sequence is CASSWLAGADTQYF. CDR3 nucleotide sequence: TGTGCCAGCAGCTGGCTAGCGGGAGCAGATACGCAGTATTTT. This sequence joins TRBV7-2 and TRBJ2-3, with 10 bases matching TRBD2. CDR1 and CDR2 from the germline V gene are SGHTA and FQGNSA. Germline trimming cut 4 bases from V and 4 bases from J; bases unmatched to any gene: 2. The CDR3 covers 14 residues.